This passage covers 14 T cell receptor beta chains from one sample sequenced in a study of T cell responses to AZD1222 COVID-19 vaccine. The repertoire was sequenced with immunoSEQ multiplex PCR; TCRdb's copy has only in-frame clones and lacks some. The table shows approximately 140,000 clones, with about 90% occurring only once. The material sequenced was peripheral blood, taken 28 days after the second AZD1222 dose. The source of these receptors is an adult who received the AZD1222 COVID-19 vaccine.

The chain couples TRBV18 to TRBJ2-3; 8 bases agree with TRBD2. Germline CDR1 and CDR2: KGHSH and LQKENI. The CDR3 runs 18 residues. J was trimmed by 0 bases and V by 0 bases; bases with no gene match: 8. This CDR3 is CASSPPSVSGSSTDTQYF. The CDR3 coding sequence is TGTGCCAGCTCACCACCCTCCGTAAGCGGGAGCAGCACAGATACGCAGTATTTT. Variable domain in full (rest from reference TRBV18 and TRBJ2-3): NAGVMQNPRHLVRRRGQEARLRCSPMKGHSHVYWYRQLPEEGLKFMVYLQKENIIDESGMPKERFSAEFPKEGPSILRIQQVVRGDSAAYFCASSPPSVSGSSTDTQYFGPGTRLTVL.

In its sample, this clone was seen once. The V call is TRBV7-9, the J call TRBJ2-1; D call uncertain. This CDR3 is 15 amino acids long. From germline, CDR1 is SEHNR and CDR2 FQNEAQ (reference sequence). Trimming removed 4 bases at V and 4 bases at J, with 14 bases between. The CDR3 DNA reads TGTGCCAGCAGCTCCGGTACCTCTCCTTACAATGAGCAGTTCTTC. Its translation is CASSSGTSPYNEQFF. The whole variable domain, filled in from reference TRBV7-9 and TRBJ2-1, reads DTGVSQNPRHKITKRGQNVTFRCDPISEHNRLYWYRQTLGQGPEFLTYFQNEAQLEKSRLLSDRFSAERPKGSFSTLEIQRTEQGDSAMYLCASSSGTSPYNEQFFGPGTRLTVL.

This clone was picked up one time. The sample holds other DNA sequences that translate to the same CDR3. The rearrangement uses TRBV27 and TRBJ1-5; D not resolved. V lost 3 bases and J lost 6, with 6 bases in between. The CDR3 is made up of 12 amino acids. CDR1 is MNHEY, CDR2 SMNVEV, per germline (reference sequence). CDR3 protein: CASSFIGQPQHF. CDR3 nucleotides: TGTGCCAGCAGTTTTATTGGTCAGCCCCAGCATTTT.

The J gene is TRBJ1-2, the V gene TRBV6-5; D perhaps matches TRBD1 (5 bases). CDR1 MNHEY and CDR2 SVGAGI come from the germline V gene. This CDR3 comprises 13 residues. Trimming left V 6 bases short and J 8 bases short, with 16 bases between. CDR3 nucleotide sequence: TGTGCCAGCAGCCCCGACAGATCTATGGGCTACACCTTC. This encodes CASSPDRSMGYTF.

The rearrangement links TRBV5-5 to TRBJ1-4, with TRBD1 matching over 7 bases. The germline V gene has CDR1 SGHKS and CDR2 YYEKEE (reference sequence). The CDR3 is 17 amino acids. The junction had 18 bases not matched to a gene; V was cut back by 5 bases and J by 8 bases. This chain's CDR3 is CASSTATGAFGREKLFF. The DNA of the CDR3 is TGTGCCAGCAGTACTGCTACAGGGGCCTTCGGTAGAGAAAAACTGTTTTTT. Complete variable domain (other parts from reference TRBV5-5 and TRBJ1-4): DAGVTQSPTHLIKTRGQQVTLRCSPISGHKSVSWYQQVLGQGPQFIFQYYEKEERGRGNFPDRFSARQFPNYSSELNVNALLLGDSALYLCASSTATGAFGREKLFFGSGTQLSVL.

The chain couples TRBV10-3 to TRBJ1-6; D is perhaps TRBD1 (6 bases). This CDR3 has 13 amino acids. V was cut by 7 bases and J by 7 bases, with 11 bases left in between. Germline lookup yields CDR1 ENHRY and CDR2 SYGVKD. DNA of the CDR3: TGTGCCATCACTGAACAGGGAAATTCACCCCTCCACTTT. As protein: CAITEQGNSPLHF.

V and J are TRBV19 and TRBJ1-1; D remains unclear. CDR3 length: 12 residues. Per germline, CDR1 LNHDA and CDR2 SQIVND (reference sequence). V lost 8 bases, J lost 4 bases, and 11 bases lay in between. CDR3 protein: CASREVSTEAFF. The CDR3 DNA sequence: TGTGCCAGTCGGGAGGTTTCCACTGAAGCTTTCTTT.

This clone was seen a single time. The CDR3, as DNA: TGTGCTAGTGGTTCAGATTTCCAGGTCCCCCTTGTCGGAGCTTTCTTT. It codes for CASGSDFQVPLVGAFF. The rearrangement links TRBV12-5 to TRBJ1-1; the D is unclear. Trimming took off 4 bases at V and 10 bases at J, with 25 bases between the two ends. CDR1 and CDR2 from the germline V gene are LGHNT and FRNRAP. The CDR3 consists of 16 residues.

The chain carries TRBV6-1 and TRBJ1-2; D gene uncertain. The germline V and J ends were trimmed by 2 bases and 3 bases, with 7 bases remaining between them. This CDR3 region has 13 residues. From germline, CDR1 is MNHNS and CDR2 SASEGT. The CDR3 spells CASSETKDYGYTF. In nucleotides, the CDR3 is TGTGCCAGCAGTGAAACTAAGGACTATGGCTACACCTTC.

The chain is built from TRBV6-1 and TRBJ1-2; no firm D call. Germline V gives CDR1 MNHNS, CDR2 SASEGT. V gave up 3 bases and J gave up 1 base, with 12 bases separating them. The CDR3 length is 15 residues. This CDR3 reads CASSEGRAVNYGYTF. The CDR3 DNA reads TGTGCCAGCAGTGAGGGGAGGGCTGTTAACTATGGCTACACCTTC.

The V gene is TRBV11-2, the J gene TRBJ2-3, with 7 positions matching TRBD2. From germline, CDR1 is SGHAT and CDR2 FQNNGV. V gave up 1 base and J gave up 4 bases; unmatched junction bases: 2. This CDR3 comprises 14 residues. The CDR3 spells CASSLVGGSDTQYF. For the CDR3, the DNA is TGTGCCAGCAGCTTAGTGGGAGGGTCAGATACGCAGTATTTT. The whole variable domain, filled in from reference TRBV11-2 and TRBJ2-3, reads EAGVAQSPRYKIIEKRQSVAFWCNPISGHATLYWYQQILGQGPKLLIQFQNNGVVDDSQLPKDRFSAERLKGVDSTLKIQPAKLEDSAVYLCASSLVGGSDTQYFGPGTRLTVL.

The chain couples TRBV30 to TRBJ1-6; perhaps TRBD1 as D (5 bases). The CDR3 totals 13 residues. The germline V gene has CDR1 GTSNPN and CDR2 SVGIG (reference sequence). Trimming pared 5 bases from V and 6 bases from J, leaving 11 bases between. DNA for the CDR3: TGTGCCTGGGGCACAGGTATTAATTCACCCCTCCACTTT. It translates to CAWGTGINSPLHF. Filled out from reference TRBV30 and TRBJ1-6, the complete variable domain reads SQTIHQWPATLVQPVGSPLSLECTVEGTSNPNLYWYRQAAGRGLQLLFYSVGIGQISSEVPQNLSASRPQDRQFILSSKKLLLSDSGFYLCAWGTGINSPLHFGNGTRLTVT.

This clone was detected only once. This chain joins TRBV7-6 and TRBJ2-2, with 8 bases fitting TRBD1. The CDR3 is 16 amino acids. The germline V gene has CDR1 SGHVS and CDR2 FNYEAQ. Trimming removed 5 bases from V and 7 bases from J; junction bases left unmatched: 12. This CDR3 is CASSVRPGQGSGELFF. The CDR3 bases are TGTGCCAGCAGCGTCCGACCCGGACAGGGCAGCGGGGAGCTGTTTTTT.

This chain joins TRBV6-5 and TRBJ2-5; no firm D call. Trimming took 5 bases from V and 6 from J, leaving 7 bases between them. Germline V gene data show CDR1 as MNHEY and CDR2 as SVGAGI. The CDR3 sequence is 11 residues long. CDR3 bases: TGTGCCAGCAGTCCCGGAAAGACCCAGTACTTC. The encoded protein is CASSPGKTQYF.